The 20 T cell receptor beta chains listed next were all sequenced from one sample in a study of spatial heterogeneity in lung cancer. The antigens for these receptors are not known. Study conclusions and caveats: Tumor mutation count correlated with how many alpha and beta TCRs expanded intratumorally.

TCRdb fed the 5' RACE reads into MiXCR, producing one record per CDR3 protein. The data contain a few thousand distinct CDR3 sequences, less than 35% of them seen just once; the ten biggest clones take up 26%. Time point: sample taken at primary tumor resection. Sequenced here: lung tumor tissue, sampled at surgery. Receptors originate from a female donor with early-stage non-small cell lung cancer.

This chain joins TRBV28 and TRBJ1-4, with 10 nucleotides matching TRBD1. The germline V gene encodes CDR1 MDHEN and CDR2 SYDVKM. After removal of 5 bases from V and 3 bases from J, the junction contained 6 bases not matched to a gene. CDR3 length: 16 residues. The CDR3 protein is CASSLRDRGPNEKLFF. CDR3 sequence (DNA): TGTGCCAGCAGTCTAAGGGACAGGGGACCTAATGAAAAACTGTTTTTT.

The chain carries TRBV2 and TRBJ2-7; 8 bases fit TRBD2. CDR3 length: 17 amino acids. Germline values: CDR1 SNHLY, CDR2 FYNNEI. Trimming took 7 bases from V and 0 from J; bases not matched to a gene: 14. In nucleotides, the CDR3 is TGTGCCAGCAACGAGAGGTTTAGGCGGGGGGACTCCTACGAGCAGTACTTC. This gives the protein CASNERFRRGDSYEQYF.

This clonotype has ten or more counts. V usage is TRBV19 and J usage is TRBJ2-7, with D possibly matching TRBD1 (6 bases). Germline loops: CDR1 LNHDA, CDR2 SQIVND (reference sequence). V lost 3 bases, J lost 5 bases, and 11 bases lay in between. The CDR3 runs to 13 residues. The CDR3 DNA follows: TGTGCCAGTAGTATTGGGCAGGGGAACGAGCAGTACTTC. Translated: CASSIGQGNEQYF.

The chain joins TRBV11-2 to TRBJ2-1, with a tentative D call TRBD2 (5 bases). Trimming took 8 bases from V and 8 from J, leaving 19 bases between them. CDR1 is SGHAT and CDR2 is FQNNGV in the germline V gene. CDR3 length: 14 residues. The CDR3 nucleotides read TGTGCCAGCCGAGGGCCCACTAGTTGGGATGAGCAGTTCTTC. As protein: CASRGPTSWDEQFF.

The rearrangement uses TRBV20-1 and TRBJ2-3, with a tentative D call TRBD1 (6 bases). Germline CDR1 DFQATT, CDR2 SNEGSKA (reference sequence). The CDR3 runs to 11 residues. With 6 bases removed from V and 4 bases from J, the gap between germline ends came to 8 bases. The CDR3: CSATGPDTQYF. In DNA form, the CDR3 reads TGCAGTGCCACAGGGCCAGATACGCAGTATTTT.

This clonotype was found many times. J is TRBJ2-7 and V is TRBV7-2, with TRBD2 matching over 10 bases. This CDR3 spans 15 amino acids. In germline, CDR1 is SGHTA, CDR2 FQGNSA. With 5 bases clipped from V and 0 bases from J, the junction kept 4 bases outside the gene matches. CDR3 DNA: TGTGCCAGCAGCCCGGGACTAGCGTTCTCCTACGAGCAGTACTTC. Its translation is CASSPGLAFSYEQYF. Combining the CDR3 with reference TRBV7-2 and TRBJ2-7 gives the whole variable domain GAGVSQSPSNKVTEKGKDVELRCDPISGHTALYWYRQSLGQGLEFLIYFQGNSAPDKSGLPSDRFSAERTGGSVSTLTIQRTQQEDSAVYLCASSPGLAFSYEQYFGPGTRLTVT.

The gene calls are TRBV7-2 and TRBJ2-3, with TRBD2 identical over 8 bases. The V and J ends lost 5 bases and 5 bases, in that order; junction bases with no gene match: 6. The CDR3 totals 14 residues. Looked up from germline, CDR1 is SGHTA and CDR2 is FQGNSA. CDR3 sequence reads: CASSRPGGIDTQYF. For the CDR3, the DNA is TGTGCCAGCAGCCGCCCGGGGGGGATAGATACGCAGTATTTT.

This clonotype was seen ten or more times. This sequence joins TRBV5-1 and TRBJ2-1; D remains ambiguous. The germline V gene encodes CDR1 SGHRS and CDR2 YFSETQ. CDR3 length: 15 residues. Trimming stripped 0 bases from V and 0 bases from J, with 7 bases between. The CDR3 region has the DNA TGCGCCAGCAGCTTGGAGGCCAGCTCCTACAATGAGCAGTTCTTC. The encoded protein is CASSLEASSYNEQFF.

The V call is TRBV6-2 or TRBV6-3, the J call TRBJ1-1; D not certain. This CDR3 comprises 13 residues. Trimming took off 5 bases at V and 6 bases at J, with 13 bases between the two ends. The germline V gene has CDR1 MNHEY and CDR2 SVGEGT. The CDR3 sequence: CASSSGWASEAFF. CDR3 DNA: TGTGCCAGCAGTAGTGGATGGGCGTCTGAAGCTTTCTTT.

The chain is built from TRBV27 and TRBJ1-1; D uncertain. Trimming pared 2 bases from V and 1 base from J, leaving 5 bases between. There are 13 residues in the CDR3. Germline V CDR1 and CDR2: MNHEY, SMNVEV (reference sequence). CDR3 in DNA: TGTGCCAGCAGTTTAATGTGGAACACTGAAGCTTTCTTT. Its translation: CASSLMWNTEAFF.

This clonotype was detected ten times or more. J is TRBJ1-1 and V is TRBV30; D not certain. Germline CDR1 GTSNPN, CDR2 SVGIG (reference sequence). The CDR3 runs to 12 residues. V was cut by 1 base and J by 8 bases, with 11 bases left in between. This CDR3 is CAWSALGKEAFF. For the CDR3, the DNA is TGTGCCTGGAGTGCCCTAGGAAAGGAAGCTTTCTTT.

This chain links TRBV7-2 with TRBJ1-1; no clear D gene. Trimming took 5 bases from V and 1 from J, leaving 8 bases between them. The V gene's germline CDR1 is SGHTA and CDR2 FQGNSA. CDR3 size: 13 residues. Written as DNA, the CDR3 is TGTGCCAGCAGCCCTCGACAGAACACTGAAGCTTTCTTT. It codes for CASSPRQNTEAFF.

This sequence joins TRBV29-1 and TRBJ1-2; tentative D call: TRBD1 (5 bases). V was shortened by 2 bases and J by 0 bases, with 10 bases between the two germline ends. The CDR3 is made up of 14 amino acids. The germline V gene has CDR1 SQVTM and CDR2 ANQGSEA. CDR3 DNA: TGCAGCGTTGAAAGCCGACAGTCTAACTATGGCTACACCTTC. It is translated as CSVESRQSNYGYTF.

CDR3 in amino acids: CASSELTRLAVEQFF. The CDR3 DNA reads as TGTGCCAGCAGTGAATTGACTCGCCTAGCCGTTGAGCAGTTCTTC. The V call is TRBV2, the J call TRBJ2-1; possible D gene TRBD2, 5 bases. The germline CDR1 and CDR2 sequences are SNHLY and FYNNEI. The V end lost 2 bases, the J end lost 9 bases, and 17 bases lay between the germline ends. This CDR3 is built from 15 residues.

This clonotype was found many times. The V call is TRBV15, the J call TRBJ1-2; no clear D. CDR1 LNHNV and CDR2 YYDKDF come from the germline V gene (reference sequence). The CDR3 runs 13 residues. V was clipped by 9 bases and J by 4 bases, with 15 bases between them. The CDR3 DNA follows: TGTGCCACGACGAACTCTGGACTCTATGGCTACACCTTC. Residues: CATTNSGLYGYTF.

Remarks on this clonotype: At one end the junction does not follow the germline gene, possibly because of a read error. V gene TRBV30 combines with J gene TRBJ1-4; D remains unclear. The CDR3 spans 15 residues. Per the germline V gene, CDR1 is GTSNPN and CDR2 is SVGIG (reference sequence). The CDR3 bases are TGTGTCTGGAGTGTAGGACTTGGGACTAATGAAAAACTGTTTTTT. Protein sequence: CVWSVGLGTNEKLFF. Complete variable domain (other parts from reference TRBV30 and TRBJ1-4): SQTIHQWPATLVQPVGSPLSLECTVEGTSNPNLYWYRQAAGRGLQLLFYSVGIGQISSEVPQNLSASRPQDRQFILSSKKLLLSDSGFYLCVWSVGLGTNEKLFFGSGTQLSVL.

The V call is TRBV7-3, the J call TRBJ2-7; 10 nucleotides line up with TRBD2. The germline V gene encodes CDR1 SGHTA and CDR2 FQGTGA. CDR3 length: 15 residues. The junction had 5 bases not matched to a gene; V was cut back by 4 bases and J by 2 bases. The CDR3 nucleotides read TGTGCCAGCAGCTCCCAAGCGGGGGGGACCTACGAGCAGTACTTC. Its translation is CASSSQAGGTYEQYF. Looking up the rest from reference TRBV7-3 and TRBJ2-7 gives the full variable domain: GAGVSQTPSNKVTEKGKYVELRCDPISGHTALYWYRQSLGQGPEFLIYFQGTGAADDSGLPNDRFFAVRPEGSVSTLKIQRTERGDSAVYLCASSSQAGGTYEQYFGPGTRLTVT.

The chain uses TRBV6-1 and TRBJ1-2, with 7 bases fitting TRBD1. The germline V gene has CDR1 MNHNS and CDR2 SASEGT. The V and J ends lost 5 bases and 7 bases, in that order; junction bases with no gene match: 7. CDR3 length: 13 amino acids. CDR3 DNA: TGTGCCAGCAGTCGACAGGGAATCTCTGGCTACACCTTC. The encoded protein is CASSRQGISGYTF.

This clonotype was found a few times. V is TRBV6-2 or TRBV6-3 and J is TRBJ2-1, with D possibly being TRBD2 (5 bases). Germline CDR1 is MNHEY and CDR2 is SVGEGT. The CDR3 length is 14 residues. Trimming took 6 bases from V and 7 from J, leaving 16 bases between them. CDR3 sequence reads: CASRSRTGKNEQFF. The CDR3 nucleotides read TGTGCCAGCAGATCCCGGACTGGGAAGAATGAGCAGTTCTTC.

This clonotype appeared many times. The chain links TRBV15 to TRBJ2-3; 7 nucleotides align to TRBD2. Germline trimming cut 0 bases from V and 0 bases from J; bases unmatched to any gene: 9. Germline assignment: CDR1 LNHNV and CDR2 YYDKDF (reference sequence). CDR3 length: 18 residues. The CDR3: CATSRDSRAGRSTDTQYF. DNA for the CDR3: TGTGCCACCAGCAGAGATAGTAGAGCGGGGAGAAGCACAGATACGCAGTATTTT.